One sample yielded the 10 T cell receptor beta chains listed below, sequenced in a study of blood T cell repertoires in COVID-19. Clones were sequenced by immunoSEQ multiplex PCR, and TCRdb holds only the in-frame ones, with some missing. The table includes approximately 220,000 clones, around four fifths detected once. Sequenced input: peripheral blood. Receptors originate from a man aged 40-49 years with acute or convalescent COVID-19.

The chain recombines TRBV5-1 with TRBJ1-2; 7 nucleotides agree with TRBD1. J lost 3 bases, V lost 4 bases, and 15 bases had no gene match. This CDR3 is built from 17 residues. Germline assignment: CDR1 SGHRS and CDR2 YFSETQ. The DNA of the CDR3 is TGCGCCAGCAGCGAACGGGACAGATTATCTACTTACTATGGCTACACCTTC. This gives the protein CASSERDRLSTYYGYTF.

DNA of the CDR3: TGTGCCTGGAGAGGGGAAGGGGAAAAACTGTTTTTT. Amino acids: CAWRGEGEKLFF. The chain carries TRBV30 and TRBJ1-4; perhaps TRBD1 as D (5 bases). V was pared by 3 bases and J by 8 bases, with 10 bases between. Looked up from germline, CDR1 is GTSNPN and CDR2 is SVGIG (reference sequence). The CDR3 has 12 residues.

The chain joins TRBV5-1 to TRBJ2-7, with 7 positions matching TRBD1. Germline lookup yields CDR1 SGHRS and CDR2 YFSETQ. The CDR3 is 15 residues long. With 3 bases clipped from V and 0 bases from J, the junction kept 6 bases outside the gene matches. CDR3 coding DNA: TGCGCCAGCAGCTGGGACAGAACTTTCTCCTACGAGCAGTACTTC. Amino acids: CASSWDRTFSYEQYF.

The chain employs TRBV14 and TRBJ2-1; D ambiguous. The CDR3 runs to 12 residues. Between the trimmed V and J ends, which lost 3 bases and 10 bases, there was a span of 10 bases. Germline V lookup: CDR1 SGHDN, CDR2 FVKESK. The CDR3 is CASSHSQWEQFF. DNA for the CDR3: TGTGCCAGCAGCCACAGTCAGTGGGAGCAGTTCTTC.

The rearrangement links TRBV5-1 to TRBJ1-2; the D is unclear. The CDR3 is 15 amino acids. The V gene lost 4 bases and the J gene lost 6 bases, with 19 bases spanning the gap. Germline values: CDR1 SGHRS, CDR2 YFSETQ. The CDR3 here is CASSEAQPGINGYTF. CDR3 bases: TGCGCCAGCAGCGAAGCACAACCGGGGATAAATGGCTACACCTTC.

The chain is built from TRBV28 and TRBJ1-3; 7 nucleotides align to TRBD1. Trimming cost V 5 bases and J 11 bases; bases outside gene matches: 12. From germline, CDR1 is MDHEN and CDR2 SYDVKM. The CDR3 is made up of 14 amino acids. CDR3 DNA: TGTGCCAGCAGTCAAGGACAGGACGACGGCGCCATATATTTT. Encoded protein: CASSQGQDDGAIYF. Full variable domain (missing parts from reference TRBV28 and TRBJ1-3): DVKVTQSSRYLVKRTGEKVFLECVQDMDHENMFWYRQDPGLGLRLIYFSYDVKMKEKGDIPEGYSVSREKKERFSLILESASTNQTSMYLCASSQGQDDGAIYFGEGSWLTVV.

The V and J genes are TRBV4-2 and TRBJ1-3; D remains unclear. The germline V gene encodes CDR1 LGHNA and CDR2 YNFKEQ. The V and J ends lost 2 bases and 3 bases respectively, with 5 bases between them. This CDR3 has 13 residues. Written as DNA, the CDR3 is TGTGCCAGCAGCCAAACGCGTGGAAACACCATATATTTT. Residues: CASSQTRGNTIYF.

CDR3 amino acids: CASSPTANYGYTF. The CDR3 region has the DNA TGTGCCAGCAGCCCGACAGCCAACTATGGCTACACCTTC. The rearrangement joins TRBV3-1 (or the pseudogene TRBV3-2) to TRBJ1-2, with D possibly TRBD1 on 5 matching bases. The germline gives CDR1 LGHDT, CDR2 YNNKEL (reference sequence). V gave up 4 bases and J gave up 2 bases, with 8 bases separating them. There are 13 residues in the CDR3.

The V and J genes are TRBV5-4 and TRBJ1-1; 8 bases are shared with TRBD1. From germline, CDR1 is SGHNT and CDR2 YYREEE (reference sequence). Unmatched junction bases numbered 5, after V lost 4 bases and J lost 3 bases. CDR3 length: 14 amino acids. CDR3 in DNA: TGTGCCAGCAGCGACGGACAGGGTTACACTGAAGCTTTCTTT. It codes for CASSDGQGYTEAFF.

This sequence joins TRBV9 and TRBJ2-1; no reliable D call. From germline, CDR1 is SGDLS and CDR2 YYNGEE. V was trimmed by 3 bases and J by 0 bases, leaving 16 bases between them. This CDR3 comprises 17 residues. The CDR3 here is CASSAKRFPSSYNEQFF. CDR3 DNA: TGTGCCAGCAGCGCCAAGCGATTCCCAAGCTCCTACAATGAGCAGTTCTTC.